The 27 T cell receptor beta chains below come from one sample, sequenced in a study of siplizumab effects on memory and regulatory T cells. Assay: immunoSEQ multiplex PCR; the TCRdb copy retains only in-frame clones and omits some. The profile covers 75,000 to 100,000 clones, with 94% appearing a single time and roughly 0.3% taken by the ten largest. Material for sequencing was non-Treg CD4+ T cells sorted from blood. The receptors stem from a human donor in good health.

This sequence joins TRBV7-9 and TRBJ1-1, with D perhaps TRBD1 (6 bases). CDR3 length: 14 residues. Trimming shortened V by 4 bases and J by 5 bases, and 14 bases separated the two germline ends. Germline lookup yields CDR1 SEHNR and CDR2 FQNEAQ (reference sequence). The CDR3 coding sequence is TGTGCCAGCAGCTCAGGGGCCCAGGCGACTGAAGCTTTCTTT. This gives the protein CASSSGAQATEAFF. The entire variable domain, with the rest obtained from reference TRBV7-9 and TRBJ1-1, is as follows: DTGVSQNPRHKITKRGQNVTFRCDPISEHNRLYWYRQTLGQGPEFLTYFQNEAQLEKSRLLSDRFSAERPKGSFSTLEIQRTEQGDSAMYLCASSSGAQATEAFFGQGTRLTVV.

This rearrangement joins TRBV4-1 to TRBJ1-6; 7 bases are shared with TRBD1. V was clipped by 3 bases and J by 5 bases; unmatched bases: 13. This CDR3 comprises 18 residues. CDR1 MGHRA and CDR2 YSYEKL come from the germline V gene. In nucleotides, the CDR3 is TGCGCCAGCAGCCAGGGTCGACAGGGAAGGAAGGATAATTCACCCCTCCACTTT. Translating it yields CASSQGRQGRKDNSPLHF.

The chain has TRBV13 and TRBJ2-3; 13 bases are shared with TRBD2. The CDR3 length is 17 residues. With V trimmed by 5 bases and J by 0 bases, 5 bases remained unmatched. CDR1 is PRHDT, CDR2 FYEKMQ, per germline (reference sequence). The CDR3 reads CASSPGLAGHSTDTQYF. As DNA, the CDR3 is TGTGCCAGCAGCCCGGGACTAGCGGGACATAGCACAGATACGCAGTATTTT.

V usage is TRBV6-1 and J usage is TRBJ1-1; TRBD1 matches 8 bases. The CDR3 has 14 amino acids. Germline CDR1 and CDR2: MNHNS and SASEGT. Germline trimming cut 6 bases from V and 8 bases from J; bases unmatched to any gene: 11. CDR3 region: CASSSGTGTAEAFF. The CDR3 nucleotides read TGTGCCAGCAGCTCCGGGACAGGCACCGCCGAAGCTTTCTTT.

V is TRBV7-9 and J is TRBJ2-7, with D possibly matching TRBD1 (5 bases). The CDR3 length is 13 residues. Germline-derived CDR1 and CDR2 are SEHNR and FQNEAQ (reference sequence). V was clipped by 3 bases and J by 2 bases, with 8 bases between them. The CDR3 sequence: CASSFETAYEQYF. As DNA, the CDR3 is TGTGCCAGCAGCTTTGAGACAGCCTACGAGCAGTACTTC.

The genes are TRBV2 and TRBJ2-7; 11 bases map to TRBD2. V was pared by 8 bases and J by 1 base, with 4 bases of the junction left unmatched. Germline V lookup: CDR1 SNHLY, CDR2 FYNNEI. The CDR3 is 14 residues long. The CDR3 coding sequence is TGTGCCAGCGGAAGACTAGCGGGGTCCTACGAGCAGTACTTC. This encodes CASGRLAGSYEQYF.

The V gene is TRBV5-6, the J gene TRBJ2-5; D call uncertain. V was shortened by 1 base and J by 1 base, with 5 bases between the two germline ends. Germline-derived CDR1 and CDR2 are SGHDT and YYEEEE. The CDR3 is made up of 13 amino acids. CDR3 residues: CASSLISQETQYF. In DNA, the CDR3 is TGTGCCAGCAGCTTGATCAGCCAAGAGACCCAGTACTTC.

The rearrangement joins TRBV19 to TRBJ2-7; tentatively, D is TRBD1 or TRBD2 (5 bases each). Germline values: CDR1 LNHDA, CDR2 SQIVND (reference sequence). CDR3 length equals 13 residues. V lost 2 bases and J 8 bases, leaving 13 bases between the germline ends. CDR3 DNA: TGTGCCAGTAGTATAAGGGACGCCAGTCAGCAGTACTTC. Translating it yields CASSIRDASQQYF.

The genes are TRBV9 and TRBJ1-4; maybe TRBD1 (5 bases). The V end was cut by 4 bases, the J end by 6 bases, with 19 bases between. In germline, CDR1 is SGDLS, CDR2 YYNGEE. The CDR3 consists of 16 residues. CDR3 bases: TGTGCCAGCAGCCGCTCGGGGGGTCTGAGGGATGAAAAACTGTTTTTT. Amino acid sequence: CASSRSGGLRDEKLFF. Supplemented by reference TRBV9 and TRBJ1-4, the full variable domain reads DSGVTQTPKHLITATGQRVTLRCSPRSGDLSVYWYQQSLDQGLQFLIQYYNGEERAKGNILERFSAQQFPDLHSELNLSSLELGDSALYFCASSRSGGLRDEKLFFGSGTQLSVL.

V and J are TRBV4-1 and TRBJ2-3; 10 bases are shared with TRBD2. This CDR3 has 16 amino acids. The V segment lost 1 base and the J segment 5 bases; nucleotides outside the gene matches: 6. CDR1 and CDR2 (germline): MGHRA, YSYEKL. In DNA form, the CDR3 reads TGCGCCAGCAGCCAAGGGGCTAGCGGGGGTAGAGATACGCAGTATTTT. Residues: CASSQGASGGRDTQYF.

The J gene is TRBJ2-1, the V gene TRBV19; the match to TRBD1 covers 8 bases. The ends lost 4 bases at V and 2 bases at J; junction bases unmatched: 7. The CDR3 totals 16 residues. Germline V gives CDR1 LNHDA, CDR2 SQIVND (reference sequence). DNA for the CDR3: TGTGCCAGTAGTAGGACAGGGTTCGGCCCCTACAATGAGCAGTTCTTC. It yields the protein CASSRTGFGPYNEQFF.

The gene calls are TRBV9 and TRBJ2-1; D is unresolved. The CDR3 is 13 residues long. Looked up from germline, CDR1 is SGDLS and CDR2 is YYNGEE. Trimming removed 0 bases from V and 9 bases from J, with 10 bases in between. In nucleotides, the CDR3 is TGTGCCAGCAGCGTAGAGGCGAGAGGTGAGCAGTTCTTC. It translates to CASSVEARGEQFF.

The rearrangement joins TRBV14 to TRBJ2-3; 9 bases line up with TRBD2. Germline V gene sequence: CDR1 SGHDN, CDR2 FVKESK. This CDR3 is 14 amino acids long. The ends lost 5 bases at V and 4 bases at J; junction bases unmatched: 4. This CDR3 reads CASSVRGGPDTQYF. The DNA for the CDR3 is TGTGCCAGCAGCGTGCGGGGGGGACCAGATACGCAGTATTTT.

This chain links TRBV5-1 with TRBJ1-1, with D possibly TRBD1 on 5 matching bases. V shed 0 bases and J shed 0 bases, with 9 bases lying between them. CDR1 is SGHRS, CDR2 YFSETQ, per germline. This CDR3 has 15 residues. Here the CDR3 reads CASSLGAGLNTEAFF. CDR3 DNA: TGCGCCAGCAGCTTGGGGGCAGGGTTGAACACTGAAGCTTTCTTT.

The count of this clone is one. Its ends do not fully match the called genes, so a read error is possible. The genes are TRBV7-9 and TRBJ1-2; D is ambiguous. Germline assignment: CDR1 SEHNR and CDR2 FQNEAQ (reference sequence). The length of the CDR3 is 12 residues. CDR3 amino acids: CASSLGDYRYTF. The CDR3 coding sequence is TGTGCCAGCAGCTTAGGAGACTATCGCTACACCTTC.

J is TRBJ1-5 and V is TRBV12-2; the listed D gene, TRBD1, was not tested against the DNA. TRBV12-2 is assigned pseudogene status. The CDR3 covers 16 residues. This CDR3 is CASRRTGGDRNQPQHF. The CDR3 DNA reads TGTGCAAGTCGGAGGACAGGGGGCGATCGCAATCAGCCCCAGCATTTT.

The chain employs TRBV29-1 and TRBJ2-3, with D hard to call. This CDR3 region has 11 residues. Germline CDR1 SQVTM, CDR2 ANQGSEA. V was cut by 8 bases and J by 3 bases, with 9 bases left in between. As DNA, the CDR3 is TGCAGCATAGGAACGACAGATACGCAGTATTTT. This gives the protein CSIGTTDTQYF.

The V call is TRBV5-1, the J call TRBJ2-7; 10 nucleotides align to TRBD1. The CDR3 is 15 residues long. Trimming at V came to 4 bases and at J to 6 bases, leaving 10 bases not matched to a gene. Per the germline V gene, CDR1 is SGHRS and CDR2 is YFSETQ. Written as DNA, the CDR3 is TGCGCCAGCAGCGGGCGGGACAGGGGTGAAGGCGAGCAGTACTTC. Encoded protein: CASSGRDRGEGEQYF.

This clone showed up just a few times. CDR3 in amino acids: CASSLQGNQPQHF. The CDR3 DNA follows: TGTGCCAGCAGCTTACAGGGGAATCAGCCCCAGCATTTT. The chain combines TRBV13 with TRBJ1-5; perhaps TRBD1 as D (6 bases). This CDR3 spans 13 amino acids. V gave up 2 bases and J gave up 4 bases, with 6 bases separating them. Germline-derived CDR1 and CDR2 are PRHDT and FYEKMQ (reference sequence).

The chain couples TRBV6-1 to TRBJ1-5; the D gene is possibly TRBD1 (6 bases). The V gene's germline CDR1 is MNHNS and CDR2 SASEGT. V shed 4 bases and J shed 6 bases, with 13 bases lying between them. The CDR3 has 14 residues. This CDR3 reads CASSVSGALQPQHF. The CDR3 bases are TGTGCCAGCAGTGTCTCAGGGGCTCTTCAGCCCCAGCATTTT.

J is TRBJ2-7 and V is TRBV19, with 8 nucleotides matching TRBD2. The CDR3 consists of 13 residues. From germline, CDR1 is LNHDA and CDR2 SQIVND (reference sequence). V lost 6 bases to trimming and J lost 3 bases; unmatched junction nucleotides: 4. CDR3 nucleotide sequence: TGTGCCAGTAGCAGCGGGAGATACTACGAGCAGTACTTC. Amino acids: CASSSGRYYEQYF. Full variable domain (missing parts from reference TRBV19 and TRBJ2-7): DGGITQSPKYLFRKEGQNVTLSCEQNLNHDAMYWYRQDPGQGLRLIYYSQIVNDFQKGDIAEGYSVSREKKESFPLTVTSAQKNPTAFYLCASSSGRYYEQYFGPGTRLTVT.

This chain links TRBV30 with TRBJ1-1; a weak D match, TRBD1 (5 bases). Germline CDR1 reads GTSNPN; CDR2 reads SVGIG (reference sequence). The CDR3 contains 12 residues. Trimming left V 4 bases short and J 8 bases short, with 14 bases between. The CDR3 reads CAWISGGREAFF. As DNA, the CDR3 is TGTGCCTGGATTTCCGGGGGAAGAGAAGCTTTCTTT.

V and J are TRBV7-2 and TRBJ2-5; D gene unclear. CDR3 length: 16 amino acids. Trimming took 4 bases from V and 2 from J, leaving 17 bases between them. Germline V gene data show CDR1 as SGHTA and CDR2 as FQGNSA. CDR3 in DNA: TGTGCCAGCAGCTCTCGGAGTCTTTTAGGGCAAGAGACCCAGTACTTC. It is translated as CASSSRSLLGQETQYF.

The CDR3 sequence is CASGLAGVYEQFF. The CDR3 coding sequence is TGTGCCAGCGGACTAGCGGGAGTTTATGAGCAGTTCTTC. The rearrangement uses TRBV6-8 and TRBJ2-1, with 13 bases fitting TRBD2. This CDR3 has 13 residues. CDR1 is MNHGY, CDR2 SAAAGT, per germline. Unmatched junction bases numbered 3, after V lost 8 bases and J lost 8 bases.

This chain connects TRBV11-2 to TRBJ1-6; TRBD1 matches at 9 bases. Germline CDR1 reads SGHAT; CDR2 reads FQNNGV. This CDR3 comprises 11 residues. V lost 1 base and J lost 18; bases outside the gene matches: 1. The chain's CDR3 is CASSLGTGAHF. DNA for the CDR3: TGTGCCAGCAGCTTAGGGACAGGGGCCCACTTT.

This clone has a handful of counts. The J gene is TRBJ1-1, the V gene TRBV18; D perhaps matches TRBD1 (6 bases). Germline CDR1 KGHSH, CDR2 LQKENI. Trimming took 3 bases from V and 2 from J, leaving 16 bases between them. The CDR3 is made up of 16 amino acids. CDR3: CASSPLSRGVNTEAFF. The CDR3 DNA follows: TGTGCCAGCTCACCCCTTAGCAGGGGAGTTAACACTGAAGCTTTCTTT.

This clone came up once. One junction end disagrees with the germline gene, perhaps due to a read error. The V and J genes are TRBV25-1 and TRBJ2-1, with 8 positions matching TRBD2. CDR1 is MGHDK, CDR2 SYGVNS, per germline. This CDR3 has 14 residues. The CDR3 DNA is TGTACCAGCAGTGGAGCGGGAGCTTACAATGAGCAGTTCTTC. Translation: CTSSGAGAYNEQFF.